Listed below are T cell receptor beta chains from one sample, sequenced in a study of blood T cell repertoires in COVID-19. The repertoire was sequenced with immunoSEQ multiplex PCR; TCRdb's copy has only in-frame clones and lacks some. The table includes about 150,000 clones, around nine tenths detected once. Sequences were obtained from peripheral blood. These receptors were obtained from a woman aged 50 to 60 with active or convalescent COVID-19. Each CDR3 is given with its conserved first and last residue. The D gene is left open where the match is weak. Clone size is not always given. Where it is, it says once, few, many or a class for expanded clones.

. | 15 | . | TRBJ1-5 | TRBV7-8 | TGTGCCAGCAGCTTAGCGCTTAGTAGCAATCAGCCCCAGCATTTT | CASSLALSSNQPQHF
. | 15 | TRBD2 | TRBJ2-1 | TRBV6-2/TRBV6-3 | TGTGCCAGCAGTTACTCCCTAGCGGGGGGAAATGAGCAGTTCTTC | CASSYSLAGGNEQFF
few | 18 | TRBD1 | TRBJ1-4 | TRBV20-1 | TGCAGTGCTAGTGTCTCCGGGACAGGGGGATTAACTAATGAAAAACTGTTTTTT | CSASVSGTGGLTNEKLFF
. | 14 | . | TRBJ2-5 | TRBV6-5 | TGTGCCAGCACCGGAAGGGGGTCTGGAGAGACCCAGTACTTC | CASTGRGSGETQYF
. | 14 | . | TRBJ1-4 | TRBV4-1 | TGCGCCAGCAGCCTTTTAGGGGGTCAAGGAAAACTGTTTTTT | CASSLLGGQGKLFF
. | 14 | . | TRBJ1-3 | TRBV3-1/TRBV3-2 | TGTGCCAGCAGCCAGGCTGGCCCTGGAAACACCATATATTTT | CASSQAGPGNTIYF
. | 13 | . | TRBJ2-3 | TRBV14 | TGTGCCAGCAGCTCAACTAGCACAGATACGCAGTATTTT | CASSSTSTDTQYF
once | 16 | TRBD1 | TRBJ1-2 | TRBV5-1 | TGCGCCAGCAGCTTGGCCTCGGGACAGGGGGGCGGTGGCTACACCTTC | CASSLASGQGGGGYTF
. | 16 | TRBD1 | TRBJ1-1 | TRBV10-1 | TGCGCCAGCGGAGAACAGGGGGCCTATCGTGACGGTGAAGCTTTCTTT | CASGEQGAYRDGEAFF
once | 15 | TRBD1 | TRBJ1-1 | TRBV7-6 | TGTGCCAGCAGCGGTGACAGGGGGCTGGGCACTGAAGCTTTCTTT | CASSGDRGLGTEAFF
. | 13 | . | TRBJ1-1 | TRBV28 | TGTGCCAGCAGCCCAGGGCGTCCCACTGAAGCTTTCTTT | CASSPGRPTEAFF
. | 14 | . | TRBJ1-1 | TRBV5-4 | TGTGCCAGCAGCTTGAAGGGGATGAACACTGAAGCTTTCTTT | CASSLKGMNTEAFF
. | 16 | TRBD1 | TRBJ1-4 | TRBV30 | TGTGCCTGGAGCCCTCCGGGGGTAAGGGGGCAAGAAAAACTGTTTTTT | CAWSPPGVRGQEKLFF
. | 14 | . | TRBJ2-5 | TRBV5-4 | TGTGCCAGCAGCTTGGGCGGGACTCAAGAGACCCAGTACTTC | CASSLGGTQETQYF
. | 16 | TRBD2 | TRBJ2-1 | TRBV5-1 | TGCGCCAGCAGCTCATATACCGGGACTAGCATAAATGAGCAGTTCTTC | CASSSYTGTSINEQFF
few | 15 | . | TRBJ1-2 | TRBV27 | TGTGCCAGCAGTTTATCAATCGACAGGAACATTGGCTACACCTTC | CASSLSIDRNIGYTF
. | 12 | . | TRBJ1-5 | TRBV29-1 | TGCAGCGTTGCCGGTAGCAATCAGCCCCAGCATTTT | CSVAGSNQPQHF
. | 12 | . | TRBJ1-2 | TRBV19 | TGTGCCAGTAGTACAGGGAAGTATGGCTACACCTTC | CASSTGKYGYTF
. | 15 | . | TRBJ2-7 | TRBV7-3 | TGTGCCAGCAGCGCACGAGGGGCGGGGCCCTACGAGCAGTACTTC | CASSARGAGPYEQYF
. | 15 | . | TRBJ1-6 | TRBV7-2 | TGTGCCAGCAGCTGGGCTACAGGGTTTAGTTCACCCCTCCACTTT | CASSWATGFSSPLHF
once | 16 | TRBD2 | TRBJ2-1 | TRBV27 | TGTGCCAGCAGCTACTACCTCGGACTAGCCAACAATGAGCAGTTCTTC | CASSYYLGLANNEQFF
. | 11 | TRBD1 | TRBJ1-2 | TRBV29-1 | TGCAGCATTGGACAGGACTATGGCTACACCTTC | CSIGQDYGYTF
. | 11 | . | TRBJ2-3 | TRBV25-1 | TGTGCCAGCAAGCGGGCAGATACGCAGTATTTT | CASKRADTQYF
. | 12 | TRBD2 | TRBJ2-3 | TRBV7-2 | TGTGCCAGCAGCTTTAGCGGGGATACGCAGTATTTT | CASSFSGDTQYF
. | 14 | TRBD1 | TRBJ2-5 | TRBV9 | TGTGCCAGCAGCGTCGGGACAGGGGTGGAGACCCAGTACTTC | CASSVGTGVETQYF
. | 14 | . | TRBJ1-6 | TRBV5-1 | TGCGCCAGCAGCTTCACAGGGCGGGTTTCACCCCTCCACTTT | CASSFTGRVSPLHF
. | 14 | TRBD1 | TRBJ2-7 | TRBV27 | TGTGCCAGCAGTTTTCGACAGGGGAACTACGAGCAGTACTTC | CASSFRQGNYEQYF
. | 16 | TRBD2 | TRBJ2-7 | TRBV19 | TGTGCCAGTAGTATCTCGGGGACTAGCGGGAGCTACGAGCAGTACTTC | CASSISGTSGSYEQYF
. | 14 | . | TRBJ2-7 | TRBV3-1/TRBV3-2 | TGTGCCAGCAGCCAAGGGCCAGGCTCCTACGAGCAGTACTTC | CASSQGPGSYEQYF
. | 15 | TRBD2 | TRBJ2-7 | TRBV7-2 | TGTGCCAGCAGCTTCGACGGGAGGCCCACCTACGAGCAGTACTTC | CASSFDGRPTYEQYF
few | 13 | TRBD1 | TRBJ1-1 | TRBV12-3/TRBV12-4 | TGTGCCAGCAGTTTTCAGGGGGGCACTGAAGCTTTCTTT | CASSFQGGTEAFF
few | 15 | . | TRBJ2-7 | TRBV9 | TGTGCCAGCAGCGTAGGTGGAGGGAAAACCTACGAGCAGTACTTC | CASSVGGGKTYEQYF
once | 15 | . | TRBJ1-5 | TRBV5-1 | TGCGCCAGCAGCTTGGGTGGCATCAGCAATCAGCCCCAGCATTTT | CASSLGGISNQPQHF
. | 13 | . | TRBJ1-1 | TRBV12-3/TRBV12-4 | TGTGCCAGCAGACTCCAGGTGGGCACTGAAGCTTTCTTT | CASRLQVGTEAFF
. | 14 | . | TRBJ1-1 | TRBV6-5 | TGTGCCAGCAGTTACTCCTTGGGGCCCACTGAAGCTTTCTTT | CASSYSLGPTEAFF
. | 13 | . | TRBJ2-7 | TRBV12-3/TRBV12-4 | TGTGCCAGCAGTTTAGCGGGCAGCTACGAGCAGTACTTC | CASSLAGSYEQYF
once | 15 | TRBD1 | TRBJ2-3 | TRBV19 | TGTGCCAGTAGCCATGTGACAGGGAACACAGATACGCAGTATTTT | CASSHVTGNTDTQYF
. | 13 | . | TRBJ1-1 | TRBV18 | TGTGCCAGCTCACCAGCAGGGCAGACTGAAGCTTTCTTT | CASSPAGQTEAFF
. | 14 | . | TRBJ1-1 | TRBV9 | TGTGCCAGCAGCGTAGCTAGGGAGCCCACTGAAGCTTTCTTT | CASSVAREPTEAFF
. | 12 | . | TRBJ2-7 | TRBV24-1 | TGTGCCACCAGCCACCAGGGGTACGAGCAGTACTTC | CATSHQGYEQYF